This is a list of T cell receptor beta chains from one sample in a study of regulatory T cells in long-lasting Graves disease. TCRdb ran MiXCR on the multiplex PCR reads and lists one entry per CDR3 protein. This table holds about 460,000 distinct CDR3 sequences, approximately 14% found once. The sample also formed part of further work on T cells in Graves' hyperthyroidism and ophthalmopathy.

The sequencing used peripheral blood mononuclear cells (PBMCs), collected at new diagnosis, from a patient treated with antithyroid drugs. These receptors came from a woman between 45 and 60 years old with Graves disease. Each CDR3 is given with its conserved first and last residue. A D gene is named only where the DNA matches it firmly. The size field is filled for only some rows; it gives once, few, many or a size class.

>TRBV2|many|.|TRBJ2-1
CASRAEADYNEQFF
TGTGCCAGCAGGGCGGAGGCGGACTACAATGAGCAGTTCTTC
>TRBV18|few|.|TRBJ2-2
CASGSRGELFF
TGTGCCAGCGGCTCGAGGGGGGAGCTGTTTTTT
>TRBV27|many|TRBD2|TRBJ2-7
CASSPTSGPFEQYF
TGTGCCAGCAGTCCGACTAGCGGGCCCTTCGAGCAGTACTTC
>TRBV5-1|.|.|TRBJ2-3
CASSFGGRATDTQYF
TGCGCCAGCAGCTTTGGAGGGAGAGCAACAGATACGCAGTATTTT
>TRBV4-1|.|.|TRBJ2-7
CASSAHGSPYEQYF
TGCGCCAGCAGCGCCCATGGGTCCCCCTACGAGCAGTACTTC
>TRBV12-3/TRBV12-4|many|.|TRBJ2-3
CASSTRQPVADTQYF
TGTGCCAGCAGCACACGACAGCCGGTGGCAGATACGCAGTATTTT
>TRBV3-1|many|.|TRBJ2-1
CASSPRAYNEQFF
TGTGCCAGCAGCCCCCGGGCCTACAATGAGCAGTTCTTC
>TRBV7-9|few|.|TRBJ1-6
CASSFGDGYNSPLHF
TGTGCCAGCAGCTTTGGTGACGGATATAATTCACCCCTCCACTTT
>TRBV25-1|many|.|TRBJ2-1
CASSVYSDYPRNNEQFF
TGTGCCAGCAGTGTATATTCGGACTACCCAAGAAACAATGAGCAGTTCTTC
>TRBV12-3/TRBV12-4|many|.|TRBJ2-6
CASSSGISGANVLTF
TGTGCCAGCAGCTCAGGTATCTCTGGGGCCAACGTCCTGACTTTC
>TRBV3-1|many|.|TRBJ2-1
CASSQAQLVPYNEQFF
TGTGCCAGCAGCCAAGCGCAGCTGGTCCCTTACAATGAGCAGTTCTTC
>TRBV18|few|TRBD1|TRBJ2-7
CASSPGQVTYGQYF
TGTGCCAGCTCACCGGGACAGGTGACCTACGGGCAGTACTTC
>TRBV28|many|TRBD1|TRBJ2-2
CASSPLPGQGIRVFTGELFF
TGTGCCAGCAGTCCTCTCCCGGGACAGGGGATCCGAGTTTTCACCGGGGAGCTGTTTTTT
>TRBV28|.|TRBD1|TRBJ1-2
CASSSRQGINYGYTF
TGTGCCAGCAGTTCCAGACAGGGAATTAACTATGGCTACACCTTC
>TRBV20-1|few|.|TRBJ2-2
CSARVPSGTPAGELFF
TGCAGTGCTAGAGTTCCCAGCGGGACACCGGCCGGGGAGCTGTTTTTT
>TRBV6-5|.|TRBD1|TRBJ2-2
CASSYLPSAGGETGELFF
TGTGCCAGCAGTTACCTCCCGTCGGCAGGGGGCGAAACCGGGGAGCTGTTTTTT
>TRBV5-1|.|.|TRBJ1-1
CASSLGMLRGAEKGNTEAFF
TGCGCCAGCAGCTTGGGAATGTTGAGGGGGGCGGAGAAGGGAAACACTGAAGCTTTCTTT
>TRBV28|.|TRBD1|TRBJ1-2
CASTPGGTSNYGYTF
TGTGCCAGCACCCCAGGGGGGACCTCTAACTATGGCTACACCTTC
>TRBV10-2|many|TRBD2|TRBJ2-5
CASSLPGTSGQETQYF
TGCGCCAGCAGCCTACCGGGGACTAGCGGCCAAGAGACCCAGTACTTC
>TRBV28|few|TRBD1|TRBJ1-6
CASSLGRGLRNSPLNF
TGTGCCAGCTCCTTAGGAAGGGGGCTAAGGAATTCACCCCTCAACTTT
>TRBV5-1|.|.|TRBJ2-3
CASSLGQVGNTDTQYF
TGCGCCAGCAGCTTGGGTCAGGTTGGGAACACAGATACGCAGTATTTT
>TRBV12-3/TRBV12-4|many|TRBD1|TRBJ1-1
CASMGGMAGGTEAFF
TGTGCCAGCATGGGGGGGATGGCAGGGGGCACTGAAGCTTTCTTT
>TRBV6-1|many|TRBD1|TRBJ1-5
CASRRTGDNQPQHF
TGTGCCAGCAGGCGGACAGGGGACAATCAGCCCCAGCATTTT
>TRBV5-8|.|.|TRBJ1-6
CASSLETGYNSPLHF
TGTGCCAGCAGCTTGGAAACAGGGTATAATTCACCCCTCCACTTT
>TRBV7-2|many|TRBD1|TRBJ2-7
CASSYRQGAYEQYF
TGTGCCAGCAGCTATAGACAGGGGGCCTACGAGCAGTACTTC
>TRBV12-3/TRBV12-4|.|.|TRBJ2-3
CASTLPRHLTTDTQYF
TGTGCCAGCACCCTCCCCCGCCACCTGACTACAGATACGCAGTATTTT